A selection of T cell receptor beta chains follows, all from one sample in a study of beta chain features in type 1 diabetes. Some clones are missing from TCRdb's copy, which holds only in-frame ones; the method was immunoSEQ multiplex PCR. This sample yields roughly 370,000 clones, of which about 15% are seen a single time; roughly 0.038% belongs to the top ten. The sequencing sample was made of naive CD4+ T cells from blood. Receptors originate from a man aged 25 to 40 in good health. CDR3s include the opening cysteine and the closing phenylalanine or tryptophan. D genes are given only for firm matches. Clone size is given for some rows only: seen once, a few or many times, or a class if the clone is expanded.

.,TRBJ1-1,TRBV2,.,TGTGCCAGCGCCGGGGACACGAGGGGAACTGAAGCTTTCTTT,CASAGDTRGTEAFF
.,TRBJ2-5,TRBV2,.,TGTGCCAGCAGTGTCGGGGAGACCCAGTACTTC,CASSVGETQYF
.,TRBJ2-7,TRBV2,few,TGTGCCAGCAGTAAAACCCGGGACAACTACGAGCAGTACTTC,CASSKTRDNYEQYF
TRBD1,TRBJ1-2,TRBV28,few,TGTGCCAGCAGCGGACAGGGCGCCTATGGCTACACCTTC,CASSGQGAYGYTF
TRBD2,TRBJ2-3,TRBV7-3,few,TGTGCCAGCAGCTTAGGCCTAGCGGGAGTGAGGGATACGCAGTATTTT,CASSLGLAGVRDTQYF
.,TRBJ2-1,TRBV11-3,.,TGTGCCAGCAGCTCGCTGGGCAATGAGCAGTTCTTC,CASSSLGNEQFF
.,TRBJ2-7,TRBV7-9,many,TGTGCCAGCAGCAACACCGAAACGTCCTACGAGCAGTACTTC,CASSNTETSYEQYF
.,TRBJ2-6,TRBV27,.,TGTGCCAGCAGGGAGGCCGGGGCCAACGTCCTGACTTTC,CASREAGANVLTF
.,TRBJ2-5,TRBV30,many,TGTGCCTGGAGTGTGGGCGGGATCCAAGAGACCCAGTACTTC,CAWSVGGIQETQYF
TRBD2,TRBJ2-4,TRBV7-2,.,TGTGCCAGCAGCCCTAGGCCTAGCGGCAGTCTTCAGTACTTC,CASSPRPSGSLQYF
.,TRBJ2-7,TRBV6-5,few,TGTGCCAGCAGTCTCGGGGATCCCTACGAGCAGTACTTC,CASSLGDPYEQYF
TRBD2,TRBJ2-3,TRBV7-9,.,TGTGCCAGCAGCTTAGACTTAGCGGGAGACACAGATACGCAGTATTTT,CASSLDLAGDTDTQYF
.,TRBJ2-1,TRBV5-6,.,TGTGCCAGCAGCTTAATTACTAGCAACCATGAGCAGTTCTTC,CASSLITSNHEQFF
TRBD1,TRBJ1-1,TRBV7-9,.,TGTGCCAGCAGCCCCAGGGGGGCTGGCGACACTGAAGCTTTCTTT,CASSPRGAGDTEAFF
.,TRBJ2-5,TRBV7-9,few,TGTGCCAGCAGCGCTAGGTTTGGGACCCAGTACTTC,CASSARFGTQYF
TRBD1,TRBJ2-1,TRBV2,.,TGTGCCAGCATTAGAGAGGACAGGGGGTATGAGCAGTTCTTC,CASIREDRGYEQFF
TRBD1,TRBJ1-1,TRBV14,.,TGTGCCAGCAGCCCTCTACAGGGGAGGGCTTTCTTT,CASSPLQGRAFF
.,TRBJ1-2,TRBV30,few,TGTGCCTGGAGAGCCGGATATGGCTACACCTTC,CAWRAGYGYTF
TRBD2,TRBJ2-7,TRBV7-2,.,TGTGCCAGCAGCTTACGGGGGGGCCACGAGCAGTACTTC,CASSLRGGHEQYF
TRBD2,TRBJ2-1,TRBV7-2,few,TGTGCCAGCAGCTTAGCGCTTCTAGCGGGAGCCTACAATGAGCAGTTCTTC,CASSLALLAGAYNEQFF
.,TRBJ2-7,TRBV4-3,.,TGCGCCAGCAGCCAAGAAGTAGCGTTAAGCTCCTACGAGCAGTACTTC,CASSQEVALSSYEQYF
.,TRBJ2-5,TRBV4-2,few,TGTGCCAGCCGGCGTATGCCGAGTGAGACCCAGTACTTC,CASRRMPSETQYF
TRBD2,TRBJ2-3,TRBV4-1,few,TGCGCCAGCAGCCAAGTAATAGCGGGGGGCAGAGATACGCAGTATTTT,CASSQVIAGGRDTQYF
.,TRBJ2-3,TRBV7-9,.,TGTGCCAGCAGCCGCCAGCGGGCGGTGCGAGATACGCAGTATTTT,CASSRQRAVRDTQYF
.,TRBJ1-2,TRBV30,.,TGTGCCTGGACGCTGGACAGCAACTATGGCTACACCTTC,CAWTLDSNYGYTF
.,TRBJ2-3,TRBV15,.,TGTGCCACCAGCAGAGGGAACCTTGAAGATACGCAGTATTTT,CATSRGNLEDTQYF
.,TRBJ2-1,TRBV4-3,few,TGCGCCAGCAGCCAAGACCTTCCTAAGGGGTTACTAAACTACAATGAGCAGTTCTTC,CASSQDLPKGLLNYNEQFF
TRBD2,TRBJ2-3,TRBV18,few,TGTGCCAGCTCACCCGGTAACCGACTAGCGGGAGGAGACACGCAGTATTTT,CASSPGNRLAGGDTQYF
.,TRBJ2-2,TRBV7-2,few,TGTGCCAGCAGCTTAGAAGGGGACCGGGAGCTGTTTTTT,CASSLEGDRELFF
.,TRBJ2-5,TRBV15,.,TGTGCCACCAGCAGAGACCAGACCCAGTACTTC,CATSRDQTQYF
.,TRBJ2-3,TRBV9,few,TGTGCCAGCAGCGTTAAAGTAGGAGTCGTCGGCACAGATACGCAGTATTTT,CASSVKVGVVGTDTQYF
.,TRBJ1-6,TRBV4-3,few,TGCGCCAGCAGCCAGGACACGGGGTTCCGTCATAATTATAATTCACCCCTCCACTTT,CASSQDTGFRHNYNSPLHF
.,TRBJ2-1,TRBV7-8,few,TGTGCCAGCAGCACTCAAACGGGTAGTCATGAGCAGTTCTTC,CASSTQTGSHEQFF
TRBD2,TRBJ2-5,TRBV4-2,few,TGTGCCAGCAGCCCATTTTTTATCCTAGCGGGACAAGAGACCCAGTACTTC,CASSPFFILAGQETQYF
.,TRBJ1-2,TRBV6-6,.,TGTGCCAGCAGGACTACAGGGAAATCTGGCTACACCTTC,CASRTTGKSGYTF
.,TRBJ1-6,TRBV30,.,TGTGCCTGGAGTCTGGAAGGGAATTCACCCCTCCACTTT,CAWSLEGNSPLHF
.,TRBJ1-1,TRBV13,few,TGTGCCAGCAGACTGTCTTCCAACACCGAAGCTTTCTTT,CASRLSSNTEAFF
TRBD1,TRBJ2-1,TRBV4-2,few,TGTGCCAGCAGCCCTCCTGGAGGGACAGGGTTTTCCAATGAGCAGTTCTTC,CASSPPGGTGFSNEQFF
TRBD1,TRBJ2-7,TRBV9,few,TGTGCCAGCAGCGTAGGGGTTGGGACAGGGAGTAACGAGCAGTACTTC,CASSVGVGTGSNEQYF
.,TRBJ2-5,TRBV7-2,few,TGTGCCAGCAGCTTTGTTGAGGGGACAGAGACCCAGTACTTC,CASSFVEGTETQYF